Listed below are T cell receptor beta chains from one sample, sequenced in a study of shared clonotypes between healthy human individuals. Measured with immunoSEQ multiplex PCR; TCRdb has only the in-frame clones, and not every one. The data contain about 610,000 clones, 90% to 97% of them seen just once; the ten biggest clones take up less than 0.13%. Sequences were obtained from naive CD8+ T cells sorted from blood. The receptors here all came from a woman aged 25 to 45 in good health. Both conserved end residues are trimmed from each CDR3.

v_call cdr3_length cdr3_aa
TRBV13 12 ASSLVSSYNEQF
TRBV6-5 14 ASSYSTGSRTYEQY
TRBV28 14 ASSLPPREGIYGYT
TRBV27 11 ASSGTENTEAF
TRBV5-6 15 ASSLRKDGPIRETQY
TRBV9 11 ASSPPSGNEQF
TRBV19 12 ASTLGQGGTEAF
TRBV7-6 13 ASKPDSGGPYEQY
TRBV5-6 11 ASSPEGSYEQY
TRBV27 12 ASSLEWGNQPQH
TRBV27 13 ASSPDRVANQPQH
TRBV10-1 12 ASSELAGYNEQF
TRBV28 13 ASRETSGSVDEQF
TRBV9 11 ASGRGGNQPQH